The text below deals with one T cell receptor beta chain. What it binds is not known. The data originate from a study of beta chain features in type 1 diabetes. Notes on the study in general: Shorter TCRB CDR3s, moderately but significantly so, were found in Type 1 diabetes patients in all four CD4+ subsets.

The V gene's germline CDR1 is MNHNS and CDR2 SASEGT. This CDR3 has 12 amino acids. V lost 3 bases to trimming and J lost 8 bases, with 8 bases between them. Since all of the isolated RNA was reverse transcribed, expressed TCRB transcripts were what got sequenced. Generated by immunoSEQ multiplex PCR, the TCRdb table keeps only in-frame clones and is missing some. Found here are about 240,000 clones, around 13% of them singletons; the top ten hold approximately 0.018%. This chain links TRBV6-1 with TRBJ2-1; D gene uncertain. What was sequenced was naive CD4+ T cells from blood. The sequence was obtained from a man in his thirties or forties with type 1 diabetes. DNA for the CDR3: TGTGCCAGCAGTGATCGTCGCGATGAGCAGTTCTTC. Translation gives CASSDRRDEQFF.